These 27 T cell receptor beta chains were all obtained from the same sample, sequenced in a study of human CD8 memory T cell subsets. A UMI-labeled 5' RACE approach was the method that produced the TCR beta libraries. TCRdb reanalyzed the 5' RACE reads, giving one entry per CDR3 protein sequence and no DNA. Recorded for this sample: about 12,000 distinct CDR3 sequences. Sequenced input: CD8+ T cells from PBMCs. The receptors here all came from a human donor in good health.

The gene calls are TRBV30 and TRBJ1-2. Germline V CDR1 and CDR2: GTSNPN, SVGIG (reference sequence). This CDR3 contains 12 residues. CDR3 amino acids: CAWIPQNYGYTF.

The chain couples TRBV12-3 or TRBV12-4 to TRBJ2-3; TCRdb proposes TRBD2, but this gene call is untestable without DNA. The CDR3 loop spans 16 amino acids. The CDR3 is CAILTGGGNSRDTQYF.

The chain recombines TRBV6-5 with TRBJ1-3; the D call of TRBD1 rests on TCRdb alone, since no DNA is present to check it. The CDR3 contains 14 residues. Per the germline V gene, CDR1 is MNHEY and CDR2 is SVGAGI. CDR3: CASRDDRGGNTIYF.

The chain has TRBV4-1 and TRBJ1-1; absent DNA, TCRdb's TRBD1 call cannot be checked. CDR1 and CDR2 from the germline V gene are MGHRA and YSYEKL. This CDR3 has 13 amino acids. The CDR3 region is CASSQEQGLEAFF.

CDR3 in amino acids: CASSYESYEQYF. The V call is TRBV6-2 or TRBV6-3, the J call TRBJ2-7. The CDR3 loop spans 12 amino acids. CDR1 MNHEY and CDR2 SVGEGT come from the germline V gene.

This clonotype shows up as medium-sized by frequency. The V call is TRBV11-2, the J call TRBJ2-2; TCRdb outputs TRBD1, but without DNA this stays unchecked. The CDR3 is 15 residues long. The germline V gene encodes CDR1 SGHAT and CDR2 FQNNGV. The CDR3 loop is CASSPRTGNTGELFF.

The genes are TRBV29-1 and TRBJ2-5; TCRdb lists TRBD2, though no DNA is available to test this call. Looked up from germline, CDR1 is SQVTM and CDR2 is ANQGSEA. The CDR3 totals 14 residues. The CDR3 loop reads CSVTLPRTQETQYF.

This chain uses TRBV4-1 with TRBJ2-1; there is no DNA to check the TCRdb D call of TRBD2. From germline, CDR1 is MGHRA and CDR2 YSYEKL. This CDR3 is 15 amino acids long. The CDR3 reads CASSPLSGSRDEQFF.

V usage is TRBV5-1 and J usage is TRBJ1-1; without DNA, the TCRdb call of TRBD1 cannot be checked. The CDR3 runs 17 residues. The germline CDR1 and CDR2 sequences are SGHRS and YFSETQ. CDR3 region: CASSLAIVRGANTEAFF. The whole variable domain, filled in from reference TRBV5-1 and TRBJ1-1, reads KAGVTQTPRYLIKTRGQQVTLSCSPISGHRSVSWYQQTPGQGLQFLFEYFSETQRNKGNFPGRFSGRQFSNSRSEMNVSTLELGDSALYLCASSLAIVRGANTEAFFGQGTRLTVV.

The chain links TRBV6-5 to TRBJ1-5; the D call of TRBD1 rests on TCRdb alone, since no DNA is present to check it. The CDR3 totals 17 residues. CDR1 MNHEY and CDR2 SVGAGI come from the germline V gene. CDR3 region: CASSPSPGQGVGQPQHF.

The chain is built from TRBV7-2 and TRBJ1-1; the TRBD1 assignment by TCRdb is unverifiable without DNA. Germline V gives CDR1 SGHTA, CDR2 FQGNSA. This CDR3 is built from 15 residues. The CDR3 sequence is CASSSVDRGTTEAFF.

V and J are TRBV7-9 and TRBJ2-7; the TCRdb call, TRBD1, lacks DNA for checking. CDR1 SEHNR and CDR2 FQNEAQ come from the germline V gene (reference sequence). The CDR3 extends over 15 amino acids. This chain's CDR3 is CASSLGQGAHYEQYF.

The rearrangement joins TRBV4-1 to TRBJ2-5; TCRdb's assignment of TRBD1 cannot be checked, as there is no DNA. This CDR3 spans 15 amino acids. Germline CDR1 and CDR2: MGHRA and YSYEKL. CDR3 sequence: CASSQIRERGWTQYF.

The chain carries TRBV19 and TRBJ2-1. The CDR3 consists of 14 residues. Looked up from germline, CDR1 is LNHDA and CDR2 is SQIVND (reference sequence). The CDR3 reads CASSMSASGNEQFF.

V usage is TRBV14 and J usage is TRBJ2-2. CDR1 is SGHDN, CDR2 FVKESK, per germline. This CDR3 contains 17 residues. The CDR3 sequence is CASSPRTGLANTGELFF.

The CDR3: CASSLDSPRTRSYEQYF. The chain is built from TRBV11-3 and TRBJ2-7; there is no DNA to check the TCRdb D call of TRBD2. The CDR3 spans 17 residues. From germline, CDR1 is SGHNT and CDR2 YENEEA.

This sequence joins TRBV12-3 or TRBV12-4 and TRBJ2-5; checking the TCRdb D call of TRBD1 is not possible without DNA. This CDR3 contains 16 residues. CDR3 amino acids: CASSLIGHGGQETQYF.

This rearrangement joins TRBV5-5 to TRBJ1-4. The CDR3 spans 15 residues. Germline CDR1 is SGHKS and CDR2 is YYEKEE (reference sequence). The CDR3 protein is CASSLAPSEGEKLFF.

The V and J genes are TRBV5-1 and TRBJ2-7; TCRdb returns TRBD1, unconfirmable since there is no DNA. Germline V gene lookup returns CDR1 SGHRS and CDR2 YFSETQ. The CDR3 spans 14 residues. The CDR3 loop is CASSLPGASYEQYF.

The chain recombines TRBV19 with TRBJ2-7. CDR3 length: 13 amino acids. CDR1 LNHDA and CDR2 SQIVND come from the germline V gene (reference sequence). CDR3 amino acids: CASSMRLTGEQYF.

The chain carries TRBV28 and TRBJ1-2; TCRdb calls TRBD1, which cannot be checked without DNA. Germline V gene data show CDR1 as MDHEN and CDR2 as SYDVKM. The CDR3 is 13 amino acids. The CDR3 protein is CASRIRGDYGYTF.

V is TRBV6-2 or TRBV6-3 and J is TRBJ2-4; TCRdb's D gene call, TRBD2, goes unchecked for lack of DNA. The CDR3 consists of 17 residues. CDR1 is MNHEY, CDR2 SVGEGT, per germline. The CDR3 sequence is CASSSRTRGASGNIQYF.

The rearrangement uses TRBV6-6 and TRBJ2-7. The germline V gene has CDR1 MNHNY and CDR2 SVGAGI (reference sequence). The CDR3 extends over 14 amino acids. CDR3 region: CASSYSRGNYEQYF.

V usage is TRBV9 and J usage is TRBJ2-7; as DNA is missing, the TRBD2 call by TCRdb cannot be tested. The CDR3 totals 17 residues. Germline CDR1 SGDLS, CDR2 YYNGEE. This CDR3 is CASSSDQAGGSSYEQYF.

The chain carries TRBV4-1 and TRBJ2-3; the TCRdb call, TRBD2, lacks DNA for checking. The CDR3 is 15 amino acids. Germline values: CDR1 MGHRA, CDR2 YSYEKL. CDR3: CASSLISGGSDTQYF.

The chain carries TRBV4-1 and TRBJ2-7; lacking DNA, the TRBD1 call made by TCRdb goes unchecked. This CDR3 has 13 residues. CDR1 MGHRA and CDR2 YSYEKL come from the germline V gene. The CDR3 reads CASSPSRGIEQYF.

This clonotype counts as medium-sized by frequency. The chain joins TRBV7-2 to TRBJ1-1. Germline lookup yields CDR1 SGHTA and CDR2 FQGNSA. The CDR3 extends over 12 amino acids. CDR3 in amino acids: CASVRGNTEAFF.